The clone carrying this T cell receptor beta chain was detected ten times or more. What it binds is unknown. This sample is part of a study of identical twins. Regarding the study as a whole: Potential partial confounding of zero-insertion analyses by invariant MAIT and iNKT cells was noted.

The CDR3 sequence is 17 residues long. Germline assignment: CDR1 SQVTM and CDR2 ANQGSEA. Germline trimming cut 6 bases from V and 6 bases from J; bases unmatched to any gene: 13. A universal primer site was incorporated via template switching, and the cDNA contained unique molecular identifiers. MiXCR, applied by TCRdb to the 5' RACE reads, yields one record per CDR3 protein. Of around 670,000 distinct CDR3 sequences listed, roughly 6% are singletons. The receptor's source is a man younger than 35 in good health. V usage is TRBV29-1 and J usage is TRBJ2-1; TRBD2 matches 14 bases. The sequenced sample consisted of naive T cells sorted from blood. This CDR3 reads CSVETTLTSGRVNEQFF. The CDR3 coding sequence is TGCAGCGTAGAAACCACATTGACTAGCGGGAGGGTCAATGAGCAGTTCTTC.